The TCR beta chain under discussion was sequenced for a study of CD8+CD57+ T cells in acquired aplastic anemia. Whole-study context: The DNA of sorted CD4+ and CD8+ cells averaged approximately 3.4 ug.

The trim removed 6 bases at V and 8 bases at J, leaving 16 bases unmatched. Germline assignment: CDR1 MDHEN and CDR2 SYDVKM. The CDR3 contains 15 residues. Regarding this clonotype: No antigen is known for it.

The study's findings and limits: Patients and controls had in common 25 to 30 CD8+ CDR3 sequences. For CD8+ Simpson's diversity, patients and controls showed no significant difference.

Using genomic DNA as the template, TCR beta VDJ and CDR3 profiling was carried out. MiXCR, applied by TCRdb to the reads, yields one record per CDR3 protein. This sample has about 160,000 distinct CDR3 sequences, with 35% to 55% found just once. This clonotype was sampled from a human donor in good health. The sequencing input was sorted CD4+, CD8+, or CD8+CD57+ T cells (not recorded which) from PBMCs. This chain uses TRBV28 with TRBJ2-7; 7 bases are a match to TRBD1. DNA of the CDR3: TGTGCCAGCAGAGAAGACAGGGCCCTACTACGGAAGCAGTACTTC. Its protein product is CASREDRALLRKQYF.